The 10 T cell receptor beta chains given below trace back to one sample, sequenced in a study of OX40 agonist ivuxolimab in advanced cancers. TCRdb keeps only in-frame clones here, not all; method: immunoSEQ multiplex PCR. The sample yields over 20,000 clones, about 86% seen once. Sample: CD4+ or CD8+ T cells sorted from blood, taken in a trial of the OX40 agonist ivuxolimab. The receptor source for this set is an adult with an advanced solid tumor such as melanoma, head and neck, liver or kidney cancer.

The rearrangement links TRBV18 to TRBJ1-2; D is perhaps TRBD1 (5 bases). This CDR3 has 12 residues. Per the germline V gene, CDR1 is KGHSH and CDR2 is LQKENI. Trimming cost V 2 bases and J 8 bases, with 9 bases left between them. The CDR3 sequence: CASSPNGDGYTF. As DNA, the CDR3 is TGTGCCAGCTCACCAAATGGGGACGGCTACACCTTC.

The CDR3 DNA reads as TGTGCCAGCAGCTTGGGGGACAGGGAGACCGGGGAGCTGTTTTTT. Protein product: CASSLGDRETGELFF. The chain is built from TRBV5-4 and TRBJ2-2; TRBD1 aligns across 9 bases. The CDR3 sequence is 15 residues long. V was clipped by 0 bases and J by 5 bases; unmatched bases: 2. Germline CDR1 and CDR2: SGHNT and YYREEE (reference sequence).

This chain's CDR3 is CAWSVGSSGRNEQYF. The CDR3 DNA sequence: TGTGCCTGGAGTGTAGGGTCTAGCGGGAGGAACGAGCAGTACTTC. This chain connects TRBV30 to TRBJ2-7; TRBD2 agrees at 11 bases. CDR3 length equals 15 residues. Unmatched junction bases numbered 6, after V lost 0 bases and J lost 5 bases. The V gene's germline CDR1 is GTSNPN and CDR2 SVGIG (reference sequence).

The chain uses TRBV25-1 and TRBJ1-6; no reliable D call. The CDR3 sequence is 14 residues long. CDR1 is MGHDK and CDR2 is SYGVNS in the germline V gene. V lost 4 bases and J lost 6, with 10 bases in between. In DNA, the CDR3 is TGTGCCAGCAGTGTGACCTTGGCTAATTCACCCCTCCACTTT. It yields the protein CASSVTLANSPLHF.

This chain joins TRBV11-2 and TRBJ2-3; TRBD2 might be the D (5 bases). This CDR3 comprises 15 residues. CDR1 and CDR2 from the germline V gene are SGHAT and FQNNGV. Deletions cut 1 base from V and 2 bases from J, with 10 bases between. The CDR3 bases are TGTGCCAGCAGCTTAGCGGAGGAGCCCACAGATACGCAGTATTTT. This gives the protein CASSLAEEPTDTQYF. The complete variable domain, with remaining parts taken from reference TRBV11-2 and TRBJ2-3, reads EAGVAQSPRYKIIEKRQSVAFWCNPISGHATLYWYQQILGQGPKLLIQFQNNGVVDDSQLPKDRFSAERLKGVDSTLKIQPAKLEDSAVYLCASSLAEEPTDTQYFGPGTRLTVL.

The chain combines TRBV7-2 with TRBJ1-2; 8 bases map to TRBD1. The germline CDR1 and CDR2 sequences are SGHTA and FQGNSA. The J segment lost 2 bases and the V segment lost 2 bases, leaving 10 bases of the junction unmatched. The CDR3 covers 17 residues. CDR3 DNA: TGTGCCAGCAGCTTAAGTCCAGGGGGCCCAACGAACTATGGCTACACCTTC. This gives the protein CASSLSPGGPTNYGYTF.

The V call is TRBV7-3, the J call TRBJ2-7; D not certain. The CDR3 has 15 residues. V lost 2 bases, J lost 3 bases, and 14 bases lay in between. Germline V gives CDR1 SGHTA, CDR2 FQGTGA. The CDR3 protein is CASSLSRLTHYEQYF. The DNA of the CDR3 is TGTGCCAGCAGCTTATCCCGGCTAACCCACTACGAGCAGTACTTC.

The chain joins TRBV19 to TRBJ2-2, with TRBD1 as a possible D gene (6 bases). This CDR3 spans 15 amino acids. Trimming left V 7 bases short and J 1 base short, with 13 bases between. The germline V gene has CDR1 LNHDA and CDR2 SQIVND (reference sequence). The CDR3 sequence is CASNPGHQNTGELFF. The DNA for the CDR3 is TGTGCCAGTAACCCGGGACACCAGAACACCGGGGAGCTGTTTTTT. Variable domain in full (rest from reference TRBV19 and TRBJ2-2): DGGITQSPKYLFRKEGQNVTLSCEQNLNHDAMYWYRQDPGQGLRLIYYSQIVNDFQKGDIAEGYSVSREKKESFPLTVTSAQKNPTAFYLCASNPGHQNTGELFFGEGSRLTVL.

The chain joins TRBV5-5 to TRBJ1-3; 7 bases fit TRBD1. This CDR3 contains 14 residues. J gave up 3 bases and V 3 bases, and 3 bases lay outside the gene matches. Germline loops: CDR1 SGHKS, CDR2 YYEKEE (reference sequence). The CDR3 DNA reads TGTGCCAGCAGCTCGACAGGGAGTGGAAACACCATATATTTT. It translates to CASSSTGSGNTIYF.

The V and J genes are TRBV19 and TRBJ2-1; D is undetermined. Trimming left V 5 bases short and J 6 bases short, with 11 bases between. There are 13 residues in the CDR3. CDR1 is LNHDA and CDR2 is SQIVND in the germline V gene (reference sequence). CDR3 sequence reads: CASSLRMINEQFF. In DNA, the CDR3 is TGTGCCAGTAGTCTCCGGATGATCAATGAGCAGTTCTTC.